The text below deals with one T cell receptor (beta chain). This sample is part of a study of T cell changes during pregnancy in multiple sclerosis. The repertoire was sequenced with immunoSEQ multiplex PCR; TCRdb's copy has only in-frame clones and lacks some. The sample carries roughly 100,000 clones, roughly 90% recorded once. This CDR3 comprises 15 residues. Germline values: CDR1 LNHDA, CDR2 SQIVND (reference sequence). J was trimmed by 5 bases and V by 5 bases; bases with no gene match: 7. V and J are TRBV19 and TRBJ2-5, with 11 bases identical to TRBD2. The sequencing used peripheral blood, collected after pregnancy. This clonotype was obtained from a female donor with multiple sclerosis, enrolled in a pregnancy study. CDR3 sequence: CASSLAGGPLETQYF. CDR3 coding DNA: TGTGCCAGTAGTTTAGCGGGAGGGCCTCTGGAGACCCAGTACTTC.